This passage covers 30 T cell receptor beta chains from one sample sequenced in a study of blood T cells in healthy people across ages. A sample-barcoded 5' primer and a J-beta primer mix were used in a second PCR of roughly 6 to 11 cycles. TCRdb reprocessed the 5' RACE reads with MiXCR, giving one entry per CDR3 protein. The sample shows 850,000 to 1,000,000 distinct CDR3 sequences, about 53% of them seen only once. The specimen sequenced was blood. The receptors here all came from a woman between 55 and 75 years old in good health.

DNA of the CDR3: TGTGCCAGCAGCCAGGGACTATCTTATGGAGTTGAGCAGTTCTTC. Amino acid sequence: CASSQGLSYGVEQFF. The chain couples TRBV5-4 to TRBJ2-1; TRBD2 aligns across 7 bases. Germline V gene lookup returns CDR1 SGHNT and CDR2 YYREEE (reference sequence). V lost 4 bases to trimming and J lost 9 bases; unmatched junction nucleotides: 13. This CDR3 has 15 residues.

The genes are TRBV4-2 and TRBJ2-2; D is possibly TRBD2 (6 bases). V lost 2 bases, J lost 3 bases, and 16 bases lay in between. Looked up from germline, CDR1 is LGHNA and CDR2 is YNFKEQ. CDR3 length: 17 amino acids. The CDR3 region is CASSQRGTGYDTGELFF. The CDR3, as DNA: TGTGCCAGCAGCCAACGGGGGACCGGGTACGACACCGGGGAGCTGTTTTTT.

This clonotype has a handful of counts. V usage is TRBV29-1 and J usage is TRBJ1-2; D gene unclear. V lost 4 bases and J 8 bases, leaving 14 bases between the germline ends. This CDR3 region has 12 residues. CDR1 and CDR2 (germline): SQVTM, ANQGSEA. CDR3 in amino acids: CSVAFRLGGYTF. The DNA of the CDR3 is TGCAGCGTTGCCTTCAGGCTGGGGGGCTACACCTTC.

This clonotype has a handful of counts. V and J are TRBV3-1 and TRBJ2-7; no clear D. Germline CDR1 is LGHDT and CDR2 is YNNKEL (reference sequence). Trimming took off 5 bases at V and 0 bases at J, with 11 bases between the two ends. The CDR3 is 14 residues long. CDR3 nucleotides: TGTGCCAGCAGCACGACCTTCCTCTCCTACGAGCAGTACTTC. Translating it yields CASSTTFLSYEQYF.

V is TRBV6-1 and J is TRBJ2-7; D gene uncertain. The J call may be faulty, since TRBJ2-5 better matches the DNA end. The CDR3 has 12 residues. Germline V lookup: CDR1 MNHNS, CDR2 SASEGT. This chain's CDR3 is CASSERARTQYF. The CDR3, as DNA: TGTGCCAGCAGTGAAAGAGCTAGGACCCAGTACTTC.

The V gene is TRBV20-1, the J gene TRBJ2-1, with 8 bases fitting TRBD1. With 1 base clipped from V and 9 bases from J, the junction kept 8 bases outside the gene matches. The CDR3 is 14 amino acids. Germline loops: CDR1 DFQATT, CDR2 SNEGSKA (reference sequence). The CDR3, as DNA: TGCAGTGCTAGAGTGGGCAGGGGGCGGGGTGAGCAGTTCTTC. It is translated as CSARVGRGRGEQFF.

This clonotype has more than one count but fewer than ten. This chain uses TRBV20-1 with TRBJ2-1, with 7 bases fitting TRBD2. The CDR3 length is 13 residues. V lost 4 bases to trimming and J lost 7 bases; unmatched junction nucleotides: 7. Germline V gene sequence: CDR1 DFQATT, CDR2 SNEGSKA (reference sequence). For the CDR3, the DNA is TGCAGTGCTAACACCGGGACTACTAATGAGCAGTTCTTC. Translation: CSANTGTTNEQFF.

The chain carries TRBV29-1 and TRBJ2-1; TRBD2 agrees at 8 bases. CDR3 size: 13 residues. The J segment lost 15 bases and the V segment lost 0 bases, leaving 10 bases of the junction unmatched. CDR1 is SQVTM and CDR2 is ANQGSEA in the germline V gene. The CDR3 coding sequence is TGCAGCGTTGAAGACCGGAGCGGGAGAGGGAGGTTCTTC. The encoded protein is CSVEDRSGRGRFF.

The chain couples TRBV7-2 to TRBJ2-1, with 9 bases identical to TRBD1. The J call may be wrong; the DNA end is better matched by TRBJ2-7. The germline V gene has CDR1 SGHTA and CDR2 FQGNSA. The CDR3 extends over 16 amino acids. Here the CDR3 DNA reads TGTGCCAGCAGCTTAACGACAGGGGGGTCCTACAATGAGCAGTACTTC. Translation gives CASSLTTGGSYNEQYF.

The chain carries TRBV29-1 and TRBJ2-1; 7 positions agree with TRBD2. CDR1 SQVTM and CDR2 ANQGSEA come from the germline V gene. The CDR3 consists of 13 residues. Trimming cost V 1 base and J 6 bases; bases outside gene matches: 3. CDR3 bases: TGCAGCGTTGAAGGCACTAGCGCCAATGAGCAGTTCTTC. As protein: CSVEGTSANEQFF.

This clonotype was observed a handful of times. The chain employs TRBV7-2 and TRBJ2-3; no clear D. V was cut by 5 bases and J by 2 bases, with 14 bases left in between. CDR1 is SGHTA, CDR2 FQGNSA, per germline. This CDR3 is 15 amino acids long. The chain's CDR3 is CASSPQVWYTDTQYF. Written as DNA, the CDR3 is TGTGCCAGCAGCCCTCAAGTTTGGTACACAGATACGCAGTATTTT.

The DNA of the CDR3 is TGTGCCAGCAGCCTCCGGGACGGAAACTATGGCTACACCTTC. Its protein is CASSLRDGNYGYTF. The chain combines TRBV5-6 with TRBJ1-2; tentatively, D is TRBD1 (5 bases). V gave up 4 bases and J gave up 2 bases, with 12 bases separating them. This CDR3 comprises 14 residues. Germline V CDR1 and CDR2: SGHDT, YYEEEE.

To note about this clonotype: One end of the junction does not line up with germline, which may come from a read error. The rearrangement links TRBV5-1 to TRBJ2-7; D might be TRBD1 (6 bases). CDR3 length: 15 residues. The germline V gene has CDR1 SGHRS and CDR2 YFSETQ. The CDR3 DNA is TGCGTCAGCAGCTTGGGGCAGGGGTTCTCCTACGAGCAGTACTTC. Its translation is CVSSLGQGFSYEQYF. Full variable domain (outside the CDR3, taken from reference TRBV5-1 and TRBJ2-7): KAGVTQTPRYLIKTRGQQVTLSCSPISGHRSVSWYQQTPGQGLQFLFEYFSETQRNKGNFPGRFSGRQFSNSRSEMNVSTLELGDSALYLCVSSLGQGFSYEQYFGPGTRLTVT.

The chain carries TRBV7-3 and TRBJ2-7, with D perhaps matching TRBD2 (5 bases). The CDR3 totals 15 residues. Germline CDR1 SGHTA, CDR2 FQGTGA. V was pared by 5 bases and J by 0 bases, with 14 bases between. This CDR3 reads CASSPDPGLSYEQYF. In nucleotides, the CDR3 is TGTGCCAGCAGCCCCGACCCAGGACTCTCCTACGAGCAGTACTTC.

The chain carries TRBV19 and TRBJ1-2; D is perhaps TRBD1 (5 bases). The CDR3 sequence is 13 residues long. Germline V CDR1 and CDR2: LNHDA, SQIVND (reference sequence). V was pared by 8 bases and J by 3 bases, with 13 bases between. Here the CDR3 reads CASGKWDDYGYTF. The CDR3 nucleotides read TGTGCCAGTGGGAAGTGGGACGACTATGGCTACACCTTC.

This clonotype has only a few counts. The rearrangement joins TRBV27 to TRBJ2-7; 7 nucleotides agree with TRBD1. J was trimmed by 0 bases and V by 7 bases; bases with no gene match: 3. From germline, CDR1 is MNHEY and CDR2 SMNVEV (reference sequence). This CDR3 is built from 13 residues. The CDR3: CASKDRHSYEQYF. The DNA for the CDR3 is TGTGCCAGCAAGGACAGGCACTCCTACGAGCAGTACTTC.

The chain combines TRBV30 with TRBJ2-7; D perhaps matches TRBD2 (5 bases). The germline V gene has CDR1 GTSNPN and CDR2 SVGIG (reference sequence). The CDR3 is 13 amino acids. The V end lost 0 bases, the J end lost 5 bases, and 11 bases lay between the germline ends. This CDR3 reads CAWSVLVGNEQYF. CDR3 nucleotide sequence: TGTGCCTGGAGTGTACTAGTTGGAAACGAGCAGTACTTC.

This clonotype was seen more than once but under ten times. The chain carries TRBV28 and TRBJ2-7; possibly TRBD2 for D (6 bases). Between the trimmed V and J ends, which lost 6 bases and 1 base, there was a span of 16 bases. The CDR3 contains 15 residues. Germline-derived CDR1 and CDR2 are MDHEN and SYDVKM. Written as DNA, the CDR3 is TGTGCCAGCAGCCCCGGGGGAGACAGTTCCTACGAGCAGTACTTC. Protein product: CASSPGGDSSYEQYF.

This sequence joins TRBV29-1 and TRBJ2-7, with D unclear. The CDR3 spans 12 residues. Germline-derived CDR1 and CDR2 are SQVTM and ANQGSEA. The V end lost 3 bases, the J end lost 3 bases, and 9 bases lay between the germline ends. The CDR3: CSVDSAGYEQYF. In DNA form, the CDR3 reads TGCAGCGTTGATTCGGCAGGCTACGAGCAGTACTTC.

The chain recombines TRBV28 with TRBJ2-7; D ambiguous. The germline CDR1 and CDR2 sequences are MDHEN and SYDVKM. With 1 base removed from V and 5 bases from J, the gap between germline ends came to 3 bases. This CDR3 is 11 amino acids long. The CDR3 DNA is TGTGCCAGCAGTTTATCGGACGAGCAGTACTTC. This gives the protein CASSLSDEQYF.

The sample holds many counts of this clonotype. This chain joins TRBV7-2 and TRBJ2-7, with 8 bases aligning to TRBD2. Germline V gene sequence: CDR1 SGHTA, CDR2 FQGNSA. The CDR3 length is 14 residues. Trimming removed 5 bases from V and 6 bases from J; junction bases left unmatched: 9. The DNA of the CDR3 is TGTGCCAGCAGCACTCGGACTAGCCGGAGCGAGCAGTACTTC. It encodes CASSTRTSRSEQYF.

This rearrangement joins TRBV4-3 to TRBJ2-7, with 7 bases aligning to TRBD2. CDR3 length: 19 residues. V lost 0 bases, J lost 4 bases, and 18 bases stayed unmatched. Germline V gene lookup returns CDR1 LGHNA and CDR2 YSLEER. CDR3 DNA: TGCGCCAGCAGCCAAGATCTATTCCCCGAGAGCGGGACTATTTACGAGCAGTACTTC. Protein: CASSQDLFPESGTIYEQYF.

The rearrangement links TRBV12-3 or TRBV12-4 to TRBJ1-1; 9 bases match TRBD1. Losses at the gene ends were 5 bases for V and 11 bases for J; bases not matched to a gene: 6. The CDR3 consists of 12 residues. CDR3 sequence reads: CASSTPGTGAFF. For the CDR3, the DNA is TGTGCCAGCAGTACCCCCGGGACAGGGGCTTTCTTT.

The rearrangement links TRBV5-6 to TRBJ1-1; TRBD1 matches at 7 bases. The CDR3 is made up of 15 amino acids. Trimming removed 4 bases from V and 4 bases from J; junction bases left unmatched: 10. Germline values: CDR1 SGHDT, CDR2 YYEEEE. Here the CDR3 reads CASSKRTGWGTEAFF. The CDR3 DNA sequence: TGTGCCAGCAGCAAAAGGACAGGATGGGGCACTGAAGCTTTCTTT.

The CDR3 loop is CASTRSGALYNEQFF. CDR3 DNA sequence: TGTGCCAGCACCCGTAGTGGGGCACTTTACAATGAGCAGTTCTTC. The chain uses TRBV6-2 or TRBV6-3 and TRBJ2-1; a weak D match, TRBD1 (5 bases). V dropped 7 bases and J dropped 4 bases, with 17 bases sitting between them. The V gene's germline CDR1 is MNHEY and CDR2 SVGEGT. The CDR3 loop spans 15 amino acids.

This clonotype was observed a handful of times. The chain links TRBV20-1 to TRBJ2-5; perhaps TRBD1 as D (6 bases). The germline V gene has CDR1 DFQATT and CDR2 SNEGSKA (reference sequence). There are 14 residues in the CDR3. The ends were cut back, 6 bases at V and 5 bases at J, with 19 bases in the middle. The CDR3 DNA follows: TGCAGTGCATCTAGAGGGGGTACGGGGGAGACCCAGTACTTC. Translating gives CSASRGGTGETQYF.

The sample holds a few counts of this clonotype. The genes are TRBV4-1 and TRBJ2-7; 11 bases are shared with TRBD2. In germline, CDR1 is MGHRA, CDR2 YSYEKL. V trimming: 4 bases; J trimming: 3 bases; junction bases outside the gene matches: 8. This CDR3 region has 16 residues. The CDR3 protein is CASSLQTSGTLYEQYF. The CDR3, as DNA: TGCGCCAGCAGCCTTCAGACTAGCGGGACCCTCTACGAGCAGTACTTC.

A few counts support this clonotype. The CDR3 is CASSPTGVGCEQYF. The CDR3 coding sequence is TGTGCCAGCAGCCCGACAGGAGTAGGTTGCGAGCAGTACTTC. The chain recombines TRBV12-3 or TRBV12-4 with TRBJ2-7; a possible D gene is TRBD1 (6 bases). V lost 6 bases, J lost 6 bases, and 18 bases lay in between. This CDR3 spans 14 amino acids.

The chain's CDR3 is CASSAPRGGVEQYF. The CDR3 nucleotides read TGTGCCAGCAGTGCCCCCCGGGGGGGGGTCGAGCAGTACTTC. The genes are TRBV12-3 or TRBV12-4 and TRBJ2-7, with 8 bases that match TRBD2. The CDR3 totals 14 residues. Unmatched junction bases numbered 9, after V lost 5 bases and J lost 6 bases.

This clonotype was detected only a few times. The J gene is TRBJ1-5, the V gene TRBV15; D gene unclear. Germline V gives CDR1 LNHNV, CDR2 YYDKDF (reference sequence). The CDR3 contains 14 residues. The ends were cut back, 1 base at V and 3 bases at J, with 7 bases in the middle. The CDR3 region is CATSRVGYNQPQHF. CDR3 nucleotides: TGTGCCACCAGCAGAGTGGGCTACAATCAGCCCCAGCATTTT.